These 2 T cell receptor beta chains were all obtained from the same sample, sequenced in a study of T cell repertoires in cytomegalovirus infection. TCRdb called the reads again in MiXCR, with one record for every CDR3 protein. The sample carries 400,000 to 550,000 distinct CDR3 sequences, over 9% recorded once. The sequencing input was PBMCs. The receptors shown here come from a human donor in good health (CMV status not recorded). Some clones in this sample may be carry-over from other donors' samples.

The chain links TRBV30 to TRBJ2-5, with 15 bases identical to TRBD2. Germline V lookup: CDR1 GTSNPN, CDR2 SVGIG (reference sequence). The J segment lost 6 bases and the V segment lost 1 base, leaving 6 bases of the junction unmatched. This CDR3 is 16 amino acids long. CDR3 region: CAWSGGLAGGTKTQYF. CDR3 DNA sequence: TGTGCCTGGAGTGGCGGACTAGCGGGAGGGACGAAGACCCAGTACTTC.

The sample holds many counts of this clonotype. The chain carries TRBV5-1 and TRBJ2-3; 9 bases are shared with TRBD2. Per germline, CDR1 SGHRS and CDR2 YFSETQ. The CDR3 extends over 15 amino acids. Trimming took 3 bases from V and 4 from J; bases not matched to a gene: 6. CDR3 nucleotides: TGCGCCAGCAGCTGGGGCGGGGGGGCCCCAGATACGCAGTATTTT. It encodes CASSWGGGAPDTQYF.